This TCR beta chain was documented in a study of blood T cell repertoires in COVID-19. About the study: Sites across the United States, Italy and Spain contributed samples from acute and convalescent COVID-19. From T cells, B-cell-depleted T cells, or PBMCs came the material, which was cDNA or gDNA.

Per germline, CDR1 SGHRS and CDR2 YFSETQ. The length of the CDR3 is 17 residues. V shed 4 bases, J shed 1 base, and the junction held 13 bases outside the gene matches. Study processing details: Amplification with reference gene primers provided the estimates of nucleated cell counts. Profiled with immunoSEQ multiplex PCR; TCRdb holds only in-frame clones, not every one. V and J calls and clone size come straight from that table; D and trimming were deduced from the DNA. The sample yields approximately 140,000 clones, approximately 80% seen once. The receptor's source is a human donor in a cohort sampled during active COVID-19. V and J are TRBV5-1 and TRBJ2-5, with 7 bases identical to TRBD1. The material sequenced was peripheral blood. The CDR3 protein is CASSAPRGQTIQETQYF. CDR3 nucleotides: TGCGCCAGCAGCGCCCCGAGGGGACAGACAATCCAAGAGACCCAGTACTTC.